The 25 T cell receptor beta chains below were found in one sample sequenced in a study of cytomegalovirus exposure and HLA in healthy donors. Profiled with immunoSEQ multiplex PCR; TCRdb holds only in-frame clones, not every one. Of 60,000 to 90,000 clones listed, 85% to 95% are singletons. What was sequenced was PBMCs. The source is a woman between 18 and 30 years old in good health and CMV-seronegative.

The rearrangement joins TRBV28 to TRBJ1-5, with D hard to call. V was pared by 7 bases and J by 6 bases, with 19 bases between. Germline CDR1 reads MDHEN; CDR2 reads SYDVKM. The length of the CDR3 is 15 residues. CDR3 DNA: TGTGCCAGCACACTCGGGAGTGGGGTAGGTCAGCCCCAGCATTTT. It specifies CASTLGSGVGQPQHF.

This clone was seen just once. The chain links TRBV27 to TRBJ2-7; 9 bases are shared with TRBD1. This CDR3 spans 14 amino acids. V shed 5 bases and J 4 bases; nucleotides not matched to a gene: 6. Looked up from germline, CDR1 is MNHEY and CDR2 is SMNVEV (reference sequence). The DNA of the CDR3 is TGTGCCAGCAGTCCCGGACAGGGGCCGTACGAGCAGTACTTC. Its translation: CASSPGQGPYEQYF.

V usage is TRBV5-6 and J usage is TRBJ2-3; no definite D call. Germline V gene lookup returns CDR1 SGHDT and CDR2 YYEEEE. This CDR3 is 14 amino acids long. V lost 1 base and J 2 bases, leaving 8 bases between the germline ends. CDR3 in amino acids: CASSLWLFTDTQYF. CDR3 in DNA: TGTGCCAGCAGCTTGTGGCTTTTCACAGATACGCAGTATTTT.

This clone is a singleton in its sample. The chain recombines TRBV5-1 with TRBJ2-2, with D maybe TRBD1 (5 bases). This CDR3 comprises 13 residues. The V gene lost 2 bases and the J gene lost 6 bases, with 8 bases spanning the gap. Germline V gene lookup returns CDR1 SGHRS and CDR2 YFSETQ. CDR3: CASSLRGSGELFF. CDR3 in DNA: TGCGCCAGCAGCTTAAGGGGTTCCGGGGAGCTGTTTTTT.

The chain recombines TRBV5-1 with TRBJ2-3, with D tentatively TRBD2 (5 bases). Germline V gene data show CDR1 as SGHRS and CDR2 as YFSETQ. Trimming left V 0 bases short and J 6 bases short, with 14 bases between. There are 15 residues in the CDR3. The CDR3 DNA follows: TGCGCCAGCAGCTTGGATGGACTTCCTTTCGATACGCAGTATTTT. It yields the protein CASSLDGLPFDTQYF.

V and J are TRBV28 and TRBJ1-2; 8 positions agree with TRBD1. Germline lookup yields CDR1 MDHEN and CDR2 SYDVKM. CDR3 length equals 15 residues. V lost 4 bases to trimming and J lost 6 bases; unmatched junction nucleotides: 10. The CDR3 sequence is CASSSPGQAADGYTF. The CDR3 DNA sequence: TGTGCCAGCAGTTCACCGGGACAGGCAGCGGATGGCTACACCTTC.

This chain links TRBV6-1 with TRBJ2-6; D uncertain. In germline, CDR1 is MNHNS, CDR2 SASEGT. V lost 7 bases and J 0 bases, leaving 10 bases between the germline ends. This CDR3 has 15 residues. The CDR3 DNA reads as TGTGCCAGCATCCCCGGCGGCTCTGGGGCCAACGTCCTGACTTTC. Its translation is CASIPGGSGANVLTF.

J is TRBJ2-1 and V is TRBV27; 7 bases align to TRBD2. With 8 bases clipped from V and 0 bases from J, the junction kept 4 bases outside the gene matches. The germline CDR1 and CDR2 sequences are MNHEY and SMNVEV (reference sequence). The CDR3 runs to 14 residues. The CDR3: CASSGGSSYNEQFF. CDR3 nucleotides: TGTGCCAGCTCCGGGGGGAGCTCCTACAATGAGCAGTTCTTC.

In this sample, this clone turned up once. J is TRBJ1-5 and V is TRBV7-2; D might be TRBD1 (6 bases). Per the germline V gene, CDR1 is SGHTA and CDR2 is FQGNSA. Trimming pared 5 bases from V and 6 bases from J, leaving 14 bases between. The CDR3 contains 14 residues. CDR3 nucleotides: TGTGCCAGCAGCCAGGGACAATCCCCTCAGCCCCAGCATTTT. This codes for CASSQGQSPQPQHF.

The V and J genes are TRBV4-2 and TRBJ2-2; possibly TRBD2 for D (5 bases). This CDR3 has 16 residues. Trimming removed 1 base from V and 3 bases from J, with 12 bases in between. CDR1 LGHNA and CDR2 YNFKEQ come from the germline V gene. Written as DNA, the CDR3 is TGTGCCAGCAGCCAAGTGATCGGAGCGGACACCGGGGAGCTGTTTTTT. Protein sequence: CASSQVIGADTGELFF.

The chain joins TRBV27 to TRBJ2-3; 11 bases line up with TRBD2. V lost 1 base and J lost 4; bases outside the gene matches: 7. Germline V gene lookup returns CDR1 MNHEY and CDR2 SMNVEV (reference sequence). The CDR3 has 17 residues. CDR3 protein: CASSLYKGLAVSDTQYF. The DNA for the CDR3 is TGTGCCAGCAGTTTATATAAGGGACTAGCGGTATCAGATACGCAGTATTTT.

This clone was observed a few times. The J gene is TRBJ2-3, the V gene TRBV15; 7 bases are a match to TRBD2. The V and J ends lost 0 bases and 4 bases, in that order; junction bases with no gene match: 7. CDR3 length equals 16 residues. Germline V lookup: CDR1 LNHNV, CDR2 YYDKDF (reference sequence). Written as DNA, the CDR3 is TGTGCCACCAGCAGAGAGGGCCCGAGCGGGGCAGATACGCAGTATTTT. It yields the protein CATSREGPSGADTQYF.

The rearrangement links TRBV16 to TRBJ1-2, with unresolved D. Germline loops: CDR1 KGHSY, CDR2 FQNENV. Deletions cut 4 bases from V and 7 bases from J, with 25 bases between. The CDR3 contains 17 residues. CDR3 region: CASSPRYTVFTLGGYTF. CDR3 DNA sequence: TGTGCCAGCAGCCCTCGGTATACTGTCTTCACCCTAGGTGGCTACACCTTC.

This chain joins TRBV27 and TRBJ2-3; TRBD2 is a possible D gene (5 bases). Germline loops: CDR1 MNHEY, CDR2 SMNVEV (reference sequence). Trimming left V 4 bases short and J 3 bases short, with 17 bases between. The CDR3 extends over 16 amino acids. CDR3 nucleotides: TGTGCCAGCAGTTATAAGATTCTGGGCGGGACAGATACGCAGTATTTT. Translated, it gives CASSYKILGGTDTQYF.

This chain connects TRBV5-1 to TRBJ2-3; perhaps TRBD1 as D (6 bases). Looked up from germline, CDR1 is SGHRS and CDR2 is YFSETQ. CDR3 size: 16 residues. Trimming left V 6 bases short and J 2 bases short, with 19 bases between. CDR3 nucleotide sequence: TGCGCCAGCACAAACTCGAATCAGGGGTTCACAGATACGCAGTATTTT. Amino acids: CASTNSNQGFTDTQYF.

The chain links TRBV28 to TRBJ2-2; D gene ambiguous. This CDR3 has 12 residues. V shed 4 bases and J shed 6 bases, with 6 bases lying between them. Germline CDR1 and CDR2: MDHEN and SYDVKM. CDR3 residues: CASSYTPGELFF. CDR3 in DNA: TGTGCCAGCAGTTACACACCCGGGGAGCTGTTTTTT.

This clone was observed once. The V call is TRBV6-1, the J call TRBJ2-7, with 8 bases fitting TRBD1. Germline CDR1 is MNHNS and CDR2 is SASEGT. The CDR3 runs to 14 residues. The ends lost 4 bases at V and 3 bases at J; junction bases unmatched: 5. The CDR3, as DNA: TGTGCCAGCAGTGGTCGGGACAGGAGCTACGAGCAGTACTTC. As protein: CASSGRDRSYEQYF.

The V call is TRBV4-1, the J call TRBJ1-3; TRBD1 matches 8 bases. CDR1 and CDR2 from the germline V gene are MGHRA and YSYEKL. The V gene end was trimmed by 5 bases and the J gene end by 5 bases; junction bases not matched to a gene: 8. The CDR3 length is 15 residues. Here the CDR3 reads CASSETGGRRNTIYF. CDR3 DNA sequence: TGCGCCAGCAGCGAAACAGGGGGAAGGAGAAACACCATATATTTT.

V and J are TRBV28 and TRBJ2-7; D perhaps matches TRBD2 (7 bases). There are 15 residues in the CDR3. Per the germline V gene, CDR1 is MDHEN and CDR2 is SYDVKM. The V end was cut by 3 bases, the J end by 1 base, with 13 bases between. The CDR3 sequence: CASSFGRGPSYEQYF. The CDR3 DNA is TGTGCCAGCAGTTTTGGGCGGGGGCCGTCCTACGAGCAGTACTTC.

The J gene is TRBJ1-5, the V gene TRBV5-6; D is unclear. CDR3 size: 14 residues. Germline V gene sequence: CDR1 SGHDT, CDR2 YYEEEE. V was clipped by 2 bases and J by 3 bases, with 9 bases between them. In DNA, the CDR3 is TGTGCCAGCAGCTTAATGCAGTCCAATCAGCCCCAGCATTTT. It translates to CASSLMQSNQPQHF.

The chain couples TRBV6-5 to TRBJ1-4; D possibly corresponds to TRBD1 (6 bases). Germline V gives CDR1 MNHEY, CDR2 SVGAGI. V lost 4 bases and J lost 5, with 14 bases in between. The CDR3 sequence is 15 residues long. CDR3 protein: CASSSGQPGNEKLFF. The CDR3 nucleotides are TGTGCCAGCAGTTCTGGACAGCCTGGAAATGAAAAACTGTTTTTT.

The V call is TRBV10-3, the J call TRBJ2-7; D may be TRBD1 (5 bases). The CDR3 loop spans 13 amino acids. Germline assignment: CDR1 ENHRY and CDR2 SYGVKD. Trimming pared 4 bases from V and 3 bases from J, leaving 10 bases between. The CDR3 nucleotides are TGTGCCATCAGTGTTTCAGGGTTCTACGAGCAGTACTTC. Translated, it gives CAISVSGFYEQYF.

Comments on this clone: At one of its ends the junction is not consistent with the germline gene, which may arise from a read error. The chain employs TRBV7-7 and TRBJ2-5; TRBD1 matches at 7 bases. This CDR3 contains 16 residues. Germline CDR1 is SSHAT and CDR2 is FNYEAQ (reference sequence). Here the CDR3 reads CASSPRGGGQLETQYF. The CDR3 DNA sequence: TGTGCTAGCAGCCCCAGAGGGGGCGGACAATTAGAGACCCAGTACTTC.

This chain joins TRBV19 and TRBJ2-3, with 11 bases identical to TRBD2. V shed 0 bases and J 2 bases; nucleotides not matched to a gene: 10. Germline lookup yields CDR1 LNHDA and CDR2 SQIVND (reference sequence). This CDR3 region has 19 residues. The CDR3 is CASSIELPIAGGNTDTQYF. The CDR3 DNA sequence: TGTGCCAGTAGTATAGAGCTCCCTATAGCGGGGGGGAACACAGATACGCAGTATTTT.

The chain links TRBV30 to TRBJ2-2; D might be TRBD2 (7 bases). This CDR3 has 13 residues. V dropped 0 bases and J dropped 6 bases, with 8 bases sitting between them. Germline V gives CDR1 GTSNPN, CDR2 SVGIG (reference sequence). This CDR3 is CAWSVGGAGELFF. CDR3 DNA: TGTGCCTGGAGTGTAGGGGGGGCCGGGGAGCTGTTTTTT. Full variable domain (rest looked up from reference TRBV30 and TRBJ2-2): SQTIHQWPATLVQPVGSPLSLECTVEGTSNPNLYWYRQAAGRGLQLLFYSVGIGQISSEVPQNLSASRPQDRQFILSSKKLLLSDSGFYLCAWSVGGAGELFFGEGSRLTVL.